This is a list of T cell receptor beta chains from one sample in a study of beta chain features in type 1 diabetes. TCRdb keeps only in-frame clones here, not all; method: immunoSEQ multiplex PCR. The table records some 60,000 clones, around three fifths of them present only once. The sample consisted of Tregs from blood. The source of these receptors is a woman under 30 in good health. Each CDR3 is given with its conserved first and last residue. D genes are given only for firm matches. Clone size is given for some rows only: seen once, a few or many times, or a class if the clone is expanded.

clone size	D gene	J gene	CDR3 length	V gene	CDR3 protein	CDR3 DNA
NA	NA	TRBJ1-1	12	TRBV18	CASSLANTEAFF	TGTGCCAGCTCACTAGCGAACACTGAAGCTTTCTTT
once	TRBD1	TRBJ1-2	15	TRBV6-6	CAIPGQGTSNYGYTF	TGTGCCATTCCGGGACAGGGGACCTCTAACTATGGCTACACCTTC
NA	NA	TRBJ1-1	13	TRBV18	CASSPPSRAEAFF	TGTGCCAGCTCACCGCCTAGTCGGGCTGAAGCTTTCTTT
NA	TRBD1	TRBJ1-6	17	TRBV6-1	CASSEEARTGGLYTLHF	TGTGCCAGCAGTGAAGAAGCTAGGACAGGTGGTTTGTACACCCTCCACTTT
NA	TRBD1	TRBJ2-3	18	TRBV9	CASSVRSGTGTFADTQYF	TGTGCCAGCAGCGTACGATCCGGGACAGGGACTTTTGCAGATACGCAGTATTTT
few	TRBD2	TRBJ2-5	13	TRBV6-6	CASRGLAGDQQYF	TGTGCCAGCAGAGGACTAGCGGGAGATCAACAGTACTTC
NA	TRBD1	TRBJ1-2	15	TRBV15	CATSNWTGGTYGYTF	TGTGCCACCAGCAACTGGACAGGGGGTACCTATGGCTACACCTTC
NA	TRBD2	TRBJ2-1	16	TRBV10-1	CASSQGLAASYNEQFF	TGCGCCAGCAGTCAAGGACTAGCGGCCTCCTACAATGAGCAGTTCTTC
NA	TRBD2	TRBJ2-1	14	TRBV5-1	CASSVGLVHNEQFF	TGCGCCAGCAGCGTCGGACTAGTCCACAATGAGCAGTTCTTC
NA	NA	TRBJ1-4	15	TRBV5-6	CASSSLDSHNEKLFF	TGTGCCAGCAGTTCTCTGGACAGCCATAATGAAAAACTGTTTTTT
once	TRBD1	TRBJ2-1	17	TRBV18	CASSPKFGDRVYNEQFF	TGTGCCAGCTCACCAAAGTTCGGGGACAGAGTTTACAATGAGCAGTTCTTC
NA	TRBD2	TRBJ2-2	15	TRBV5-1	CASTASGRSTGELFF	TGCGCCAGCACGGCTAGCGGGAGAAGCACCGGGGAGCTGTTTTTT
NA	NA	TRBJ2-7	14	TRBV19	CASSIVLASDEQYF	TGTGCCAGTAGTATAGTCCTAGCGTCCGACGAGCAGTACTTC
NA	NA	TRBJ1-2	15	TRBV5-1	CASRGTGTGTYGYTF	TGCGCCAGCAGAGGAACGGGGACTGGTACTTATGGCTACACCTTC
NA	NA	TRBJ1-2	16	TRBV5-1	CASSLAVTGGSGGYTF	TGCGCCAGCAGCTTGGCGGTAACCGGAGGGAGCGGTGGCTACACCTTC
NA	NA	TRBJ1-1	13	TRBV21-1	CAIQGRGDTEAFF	TGTGCCATCCAGGGCAGGGGGGACACTGAAGCTTTCTTT
NA	NA	TRBJ1-1	13	TRBV7-9	CASSPLSQGFAFF	TGTGCCAGCAGCCCCTTGTCACAGGGCTTCGCTTTCTTT
NA	TRBD2	TRBJ2-7	15	TRBV5-1	CASSPLAGQTYEQYF	TGCGCCAGCAGCCCCCTAGCGGGGCAGACCTACGAGCAGTACTTC
few	TRBD1	TRBJ1-1	15	TRBV2	CASSEGQGGEAEAFF	TGTGCCAGCAGCGAGGGACAGGGTGGTGAGGCTGAAGCTTTCTTT
few	TRBD2	TRBJ2-2	16	TRBV4-2	CASSQVAGGNTGELFF	TGTGCCAGCAGCCAGGTAGCGGGAGGGAACACCGGGGAGCTGTTTTTT
NA	TRBD2	TRBJ2-1	15	TRBV2	CASSPRLAWDNEQFF	TGTGCCAGCAGTCCCCGACTAGCGTGGGACAATGAGCAGTTCTTC
NA	TRBD2	TRBJ2-7	12	TRBV27	CASGRGGPGQYF	TGTGCCAGCGGCCGGGGGGGCCCCGGGCAGTACTTC
NA	TRBD2	TRBJ2-3	16	TRBV19	CASTLRLAAFTDTQYF	TGTGCCAGTACCCTTCGACTAGCGGCATTCACAGATACGCAGTATTTT
NA	NA	TRBJ2-5	15	TRBV7-2	CASSFVGGSQETQYF	TGTGCCAGCAGCTTCGTGGGAGGCTCCCAAGAGACCCAGTACTTC
few	TRBD1	TRBJ1-4	15	TRBV28	CASMQAGQGDEKLFF	TGTGCCAGCATGCAAGCGGGACAGGGAGATGAAAAACTGTTTTTT
few	TRBD1	TRBJ1-2	18	TRBV9	CASSVEGRGTPSNYGYTF	TGTGCCAGCAGCGTAGAAGGCAGGGGGACTCCTTCTAACTATGGCTACACCTTC
few	TRBD2	TRBJ2-2	16	TRBV5-4	CASRRGLAGGTGELFF	TGTGCCAGCAGACGGGGACTAGCGGGGGGTACCGGGGAGCTGTTTTTT
once	NA	TRBJ2-1	11	TRBV30	CAWSIRGEQFF	TGTGCCTGGAGTATAAGGGGCGAGCAGTTCTTC
few	NA	TRBJ1-6	16	TRBV7-6	CASSLAHGLNNSPLHF	TGTGCCAGCAGCTTAGCGCACGGACTGAATAATTCACCCCTCCACTTT
NA	NA	TRBJ2-7	12	TRBV7-9	CASSLNGDEQYF	TGTGCCAGCAGCTTAAACGGGGACGAGCAGTACTTC
NA	TRBD2	TRBJ2-5	18	TRBV4-1	CASSQDLLAGRAGETQYF	TGCGCCAGCAGCCAAGATTTACTAGCGGGGCGAGCCGGTGAGACCCAGTACTTC
few	TRBD2	TRBJ2-5	16	TRBV25-1	CASSEWLAGARGTQYF	TGTGCCAGCAGTGAATGGCTAGCGGGAGCACGGGGCACCCAGTACTTC
once	TRBD2	TRBJ2-3	21	TRBV5-1	CASSLPENARSGGASTDTQYF	TGCGCCAGCAGCTTGCCCGAGAACGCGCGGAGCGGGGGGGCTAGCACAGATACGCAGTATTTT
NA	NA	TRBJ1-1	13	TRBV7-2	CASSSQGNTEAFF	TGTGCCAGCAGCTCGCAGGGGAACACTGAAGCTTTCTTT
NA	NA	TRBJ1-2	15	TRBV5-6	CASSLVEAGGYGYTF	TGTGCCAGCAGCTTGGTAGAGGCGGGAGGCTATGGCTACACCTTC
few	NA	TRBJ1-2	16	TRBV19	CASSMSGGRMAYGYTF	TGTGCCAGTAGTATGTCGGGGGGCAGGATGGCCTATGGCTACACCTTC
NA	TRBD1	TRBJ2-5	17	TRBV14	CASSQIRTGVILETQYF	TGTGCCAGCAGCCAGATTCGGACAGGGGTAATTTTAGAGACCCAGTACTTC
NA	TRBD1	TRBJ1-1	15	TRBV7-2	CASSQQGATNTEAFF	TGTGCCAGCAGCCAACAGGGGGCGACGAACACTGAAGCTTTCTTT
NA	NA	TRBJ2-5	13	TRBV13	CASRPSGRETQYF	TGTGCCAGCAGACCCTCAGGTCGCGAGACCCAGTACTTC
NA	NA	TRBJ1-1	14	TRBV11-3	CASSPTRMNTEAFF	TGTGCCAGCAGCCCGACGAGGATGAACACTGAAGCTTTCTTT
NA	NA	TRBJ1-2	13	TRBV19	CASSTPGMGGYTF	TGTGCCAGTAGTACGCCCGGGATGGGGGGCTACACCTTC
few	NA	TRBJ2-1	15	TRBV9	CASSALSGSYNEQFF	TGTGCCAGCAGCGCGCTCTCGGGCTCCTACAATGAGCAGTTCTTC
NA	NA	TRBJ2-2	15	TRBV5-6	CASSLVARDTGELFF	TGTGCCAGCAGCTTGGTCGCCCGGGACACCGGGGAGCTGTTTTTT
once	NA	TRBJ1-4	13	TRBV7-8	CASSLSSREKLFF	TGTGCCAGCAGCTTATCCTCGCGTGAAAAACTGTTTTTT
few	NA	TRBJ2-7	11	TRBV20-1	CSARGSYEQYF	TGCAGTGCTAGAGGGAGCTACGAGCAGTACTTC
NA	TRBD2	TRBJ2-7	14	TRBV30	CAWSVQLAADEQYF	TGTGCCTGGAGTGTACAACTAGCGGCCGACGAGCAGTACTTC
NA	NA	TRBJ2-3	12	TRBV5-5	CASSGGADTQYF	TGTGCCAGCAGCGGGGGCGCAGATACGCAGTATTTT
few	NA	TRBJ2-1	15	TRBV5-1	CASSGTGIGGNEQFF	TGCGCCAGCAGCGGCACAGGGATAGGAGGCAATGAGCAGTTCTTC